This T cell receptor beta chain was sequenced during a study of radiation and T cells in renal cell carcinoma. Treatment here: treatment-naive control, cytoreductive nephrectomy. The patient's renal cell carcinoma had clear cell pathology. The table came from immunoSEQ multiplex PCR; TCRdb's copy has only in-frame clones and leaves some out. This sample carries 15,000 to 20,000 clones, 59% of them seen once, and the ten largest clones take 30% to 35%. Comments on this clone: What it recognizes is unknown. Other DNA sequences within the sample encode an identical CDR3.

V shed 0 bases and J shed 0 bases, with 6 bases lying between them. The CDR3 is made up of 14 amino acids. Germline CDR1 reads SGHRS; CDR2 reads YFSETQ. Regarding the study as a whole: Top 100 clonotypes averaged around 50% in irradiated versus roughly 45% in nephrectomy-only tumors. Dominant CDR3 motifs were more common in irradiated tumors than controls.

The sequence was obtained from a man between 45 and 60 years old with renal cell carcinoma. This sample comprised tumor tissue, obtained from a patient whose treatment was nephrectomy without radiotherapy. J is TRBJ1-1 and V is TRBV5-1; D gene ambiguous. This chain's CDR3 is CASSLAVMNTEAFF. As DNA, the CDR3 is TGCGCCAGCAGCTTGGCAGTCATGAACACTGAAGCTTTCTTT.